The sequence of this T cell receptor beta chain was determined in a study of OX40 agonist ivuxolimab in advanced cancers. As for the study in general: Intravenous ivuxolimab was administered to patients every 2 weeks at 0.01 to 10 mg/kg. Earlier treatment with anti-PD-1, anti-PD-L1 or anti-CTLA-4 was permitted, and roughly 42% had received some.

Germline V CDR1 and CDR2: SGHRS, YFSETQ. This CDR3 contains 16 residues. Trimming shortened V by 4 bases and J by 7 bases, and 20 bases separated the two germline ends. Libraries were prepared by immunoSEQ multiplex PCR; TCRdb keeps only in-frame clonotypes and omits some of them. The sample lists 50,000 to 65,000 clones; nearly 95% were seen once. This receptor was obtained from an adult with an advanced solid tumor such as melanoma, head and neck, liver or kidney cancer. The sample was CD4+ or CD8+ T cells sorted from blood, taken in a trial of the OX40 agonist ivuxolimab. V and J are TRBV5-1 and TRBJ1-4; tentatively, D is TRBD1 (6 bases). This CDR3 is CASSPEFGGRGEKLFF. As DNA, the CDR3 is TGCGCCAGCAGCCCCGAGTTCGGGGGCCGTGGTGAAAAACTGTTTTTT. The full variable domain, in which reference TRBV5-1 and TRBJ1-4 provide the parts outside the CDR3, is KAGVTQTPRYLIKTRGQQVTLSCSPISGHRSVSWYQQTPGQGLQFLFEYFSETQRNKGNFPGRFSGRQFSNSRSEMNVSTLELGDSALYLCASSPEFGGRGEKLFFGSGTQLSVL.